The clone carrying this T cell receptor beta chain counts as medium-sized. These data belong to a study of early T cells in non-severe SARS-CoV-2 infection. The wider study: The chains were unpaired, and the sequenced material was bulk RNA from unsorted whole blood.

Looked up from germline, CDR1 is SEHNR and CDR2 is FQNEAQ (reference sequence). V was pared by 9 bases and J by 0 bases, with 12 bases between. The CDR3 sequence is 14 residues long. Individual cDNA molecules each received unique molecular identifiers attached to them. MiXCR, run by TCRdb on the 5' RACE reads, gives a single entry per CDR3 protein. The data show about 36,000 distinct CDR3 sequences, less than 7.5% seen once. The material sequenced was whole blood, taken at baseline. The origin of this receptor is an adult who was a healthcare worker with PCR-confirmed SARS-CoV-2 infection or an uninfected control (not recorded which). This chain uses TRBV7-9 with TRBJ1-3, with D possibly being TRBD1 (5 bases). CDR3 nucleotide sequence: TGTGCCAGTCAGGAGGGGACCTCTGGAAACACCATATATTTT. As protein: CASQEGTSGNTIYF.